One and the same sample provided the 30 T cell receptor beta chains below, sequenced in a study of immune evolution from preneoplasia to lung adenocarcinoma. Sequencing was performed with immunoSEQ multiplex PCR; in TCRdb, only in-frame clones are kept and a portion is missing. The sample includes approximately 3,000 clones, 60% to 75% of them seen just once. Sequencing was carried out using FFPE minimally invasive lung adenocarcinoma tissue. Source of these receptors: a person aged 60-79 years with lung adenocarcinoma.

For the CDR3, the DNA is TGTGCCAGCAGTTACTCTATAGGGGCCCTCGAAGAGACCCAGTACTTC. Its protein product is CASSYSIGALEETQYF. The chain is built from TRBV6-7 and TRBJ2-5; D is possibly TRBD1 (5 bases). TRBV6-7 carries the ORF label, with uncertain function. This CDR3 has 16 residues. The V end was cut by 0 bases, the J end by 3 bases, with 14 bases between.

This chain links TRBV2 with TRBJ2-1, with a weak D call TRBD2 (6 bases). The CDR3 is 14 amino acids. V lost 4 bases to trimming and J lost 7 bases, with 14 bases between them. Germline-derived CDR1 and CDR2 are SNHLY and FYNNEI. CDR3 loop: CASSVDAGRNEQFF. CDR3 in DNA: TGTGCCAGCAGTGTCGACGCGGGGCGGAATGAGCAGTTCTTC.

The chain uses TRBV7-8 and TRBJ2-7, with D possibly TRBD2 on 6 matching bases. Germline lookup yields CDR1 SGHVS and CDR2 FQNEAQ. The length of the CDR3 is 14 residues. The V gene lost 5 bases and the J gene lost 1 base, with 12 bases spanning the gap. The CDR3 is CASSDAGLSYEQYF. In DNA, the CDR3 is TGTGCCAGCAGCGACGCGGGGCTTTCCTACGAGCAGTACTTC.

V usage is TRBV25-1 and J usage is TRBJ2-7, with a possible D match to TRBD2 (5 bases). The CDR3 contains 15 residues. Trimming stripped 6 bases from V and 4 bases from J, with 19 bases between. Germline V gene lookup returns CDR1 MGHDK and CDR2 SYGVNS. The CDR3 DNA reads TGTGCCAGCAGCAGAACCGGACTCTGGAGGTACGAGCAGTACTTC. Translating it yields CASSRTGLWRYEQYF.

The V gene is TRBV7-2, the J gene TRBJ2-7; D gene uncertain. The CDR3 contains 15 residues. CDR1 and CDR2 from the germline V gene are SGHTA and FQGNSA. Trimming shortened V by 6 bases and J by 2 bases, and 17 bases separated the two germline ends. The CDR3: CASSSTPGPTYEQYF. Written as DNA, the CDR3 is TGTGCCAGCAGTTCGACCCCGGGCCCAACCTACGAGCAGTACTTC. Using reference TRBV7-2 and TRBJ2-7 for the parts outside the CDR3, the full variable domain is GAGVSQSPSNKVTEKGKDVELRCDPISGHTALYWYRQSLGQGLEFLIYFQGNSAPDKSGLPSDRFSAERTGGSVSTLTIQRTQQEDSAVYLCASSSTPGPTYEQYFGPGTRLTVT.

The J gene is TRBJ2-5, the V gene TRBV9, with D unresolved. Between the trimmed V and J ends, which lost 0 bases and 2 bases, there was a span of 11 bases. From germline, CDR1 is SGDLS and CDR2 YYNGEE. This CDR3 has 15 residues. The CDR3 protein is CASSVDGRSQETQYF. The CDR3 DNA reads TGTGCCAGCAGCGTAGATGGTAGGTCACAAGAGACCCAGTACTTC.

This rearrangement joins TRBV27 to TRBJ2-4; no definite D call. This CDR3 has 13 residues. V shed 6 bases and J shed 0 bases, with 6 bases lying between them. The germline V gene encodes CDR1 MNHEY and CDR2 SMNVEV (reference sequence). DNA for the CDR3: TGTGCCAGCAGGGCGCTAGCCAAAAACATTCAGTACTTC. Its protein product is CASRALAKNIQYF.

The CDR3 sequence: CASSPGVVAGVPDTQYF. The CDR3 bases are TGTGCCAGCAGCCCCGGTGTGGTAGCGGGAGTTCCAGATACGCAGTATTTT. The chain recombines TRBV28 with TRBJ2-3, with 9 bases fitting TRBD2. V lost 6 bases and J lost 4; bases outside the gene matches: 14. Germline values: CDR1 MDHEN, CDR2 SYDVKM. The CDR3 runs to 17 residues.

This clone was observed a handful of times. V gene TRBV6-5 combines with J gene TRBJ2-2; weak D call: TRBD2 (6 bases). Germline CDR1 MNHEY, CDR2 SVGAGI. This CDR3 region has 15 residues. Between the trimmed V and J ends, which lost 5 bases and 4 bases, there was a span of 14 bases. The CDR3 nucleotides read TGTGCCAGCAGTCCGTCGGGGGAGAGCACCGGGGAGCTGTTTTTT. As protein: CASSPSGESTGELFF.

This sequence joins TRBV6-1 and TRBJ2-4; 11 bases line up with TRBD2. The V segment lost 8 bases and the J segment 3 bases; nucleotides outside the gene matches: 6. Germline-derived CDR1 and CDR2 are MNHNS and SASEGT. This CDR3 is built from 15 residues. The chain's CDR3 is CASELAGGGKNIQYF. In DNA, the CDR3 is TGTGCCAGCGAATTAGCGGGAGGGGGCAAAAACATTCAGTACTTC.

The rearrangement joins TRBV4-1 to TRBJ2-7, with 9 bases identical to TRBD2. The CDR3 contains 15 residues. Germline V CDR1 and CDR2: MGHRA, YSYEKL. After removal of 4 bases from V and 4 bases from J, the junction contained 8 bases not matched to a gene. The CDR3 protein is CASSRLNSGSYEQYF. The CDR3 nucleotides read TGCGCCAGCAGCCGTTTAAATAGCGGGAGTTACGAGCAGTACTTC.

This clone was observed a few times. The V and J genes are TRBV6-1 and TRBJ2-7; 7 bases map to TRBD1. Germline CDR1 MNHNS, CDR2 SASEGT. Trimming cost V 6 bases and J 2 bases; bases outside gene matches: 7. This CDR3 is built from 14 residues. For the CDR3, the DNA is TGTGCCAGCAGAGGACTCGACAGGGCCTACGAGCAGTACTTC. This gives the protein CASRGLDRAYEQYF.

This clone was detected a few times. The chain is built from TRBV30 and TRBJ1-5, with 7 bases fitting TRBD1. Germline values: CDR1 GTSNPN, CDR2 SVGIG (reference sequence). V lost 4 bases to trimming and J lost 1 base; unmatched junction nucleotides: 4. The length of the CDR3 is 14 residues. This CDR3 is CAWNPGQSNQPQHF. The CDR3 DNA sequence: TGTGCCTGGAATCCGGGACAGAGCAATCAGCCCCAGCATTTT.

V usage is TRBV5-1 and J usage is TRBJ2-2; D is unresolved. The CDR3 is made up of 15 amino acids. CDR1 is SGHRS and CDR2 is YFSETQ in the germline V gene. Deletions cut 0 bases from V and 1 base from J, with 7 bases between. CDR3 region: CASSLDVRNTGELFF. Here the CDR3 DNA reads TGCGCCAGCAGCTTGGACGTCAGGAACACCGGGGAGCTGTTTTTT.

This clone was seen a handful of times. The chain is built from TRBV27 and TRBJ1-1; D gene ambiguous. In germline, CDR1 is MNHEY, CDR2 SMNVEV (reference sequence). V gave up 8 bases and J gave up 4 bases, with 8 bases separating them. CDR3 size: 11 residues. In DNA form, the CDR3 reads TGTGCCAGCCGACAAGGCACTGAAGCTTTCTTT. This translates into CASRQGTEAFF.

This clone was seen a few times. CDR3 DNA sequence: TGTGCCAGCAGTTACGAGTACAGGGGTGCAGGTGAAGCTTTCTTT. As protein: CASSYEYRGAGEAFF. The V gene is TRBV6-5, the J gene TRBJ1-1; 7 bases match TRBD1. Trimming cost V 2 bases and J 7 bases; bases outside gene matches: 10. CDR1 is MNHEY and CDR2 is SVGAGI in the germline V gene. The CDR3 consists of 15 residues.

This chain links TRBV30 with TRBJ1-2, with D maybe TRBD1 (5 bases). CDR1 is GTSNPN and CDR2 is SVGIG in the germline V gene (reference sequence). V was clipped by 2 bases and J by 0 bases, with 10 bases between them. This CDR3 spans 14 amino acids. This chain's CDR3 is CAWSWGRTNYGYTF. The CDR3 nucleotides are TGTGCCTGGAGTTGGGGCCGTACTAACTATGGCTACACCTTC.

V and J are TRBV5-4 and TRBJ1-1; D gene unclear. The CDR3 consists of 13 residues. Per germline, CDR1 SGHNT and CDR2 YYREEE (reference sequence). The V and J ends lost 6 bases and 2 bases respectively, with 11 bases between them. The CDR3 is CASNFTLNTEAFF. CDR3 nucleotide sequence: TGTGCCAGCAACTTTACACTCAACACTGAAGCTTTCTTT.

This chain joins TRBV25-1 and TRBJ1-2; unclear D gene. The CDR3 is made up of 13 amino acids. Trimming left V 7 bases short and J 1 base short, with 10 bases between. Per the germline V gene, CDR1 is MGHDK and CDR2 is SYGVNS. The CDR3 loop is CASTAESNYGYTF. DNA of the CDR3: TGTGCCAGCACGGCGGAGAGTAACTATGGCTACACCTTC.

The V call is TRBV6-1, the J call TRBJ2-3; D gene ambiguous. The CDR3 totals 15 residues. The germline V gene encodes CDR1 MNHNS and CDR2 SASEGT. V lost 3 bases and J 0 bases, leaving 10 bases between the germline ends. CDR3 region: CASSDQTTSTDTQYF. The DNA for the CDR3 is TGTGCCAGCAGTGACCAGACGACTAGCACAGATACGCAGTATTTT.

This clone has only a few counts. Other DNA variants within this sample encode the same CDR3. The chain joins TRBV30 to TRBJ1-2, with unresolved D. Trimming took 7 bases from V and 2 from J, leaving 14 bases between them. Germline lookup yields CDR1 GTSNPN and CDR2 SVGIG (reference sequence). The CDR3 runs to 13 residues. CDR3 region: CASLGEGNYGYTF. CDR3 DNA sequence: TGTGCCTCGCTTGGGGAGGGAAACTATGGCTACACCTTC.

The V and J genes are TRBV7-8 and TRBJ1-5; D unresolved. Per germline, CDR1 SGHVS and CDR2 FQNEAQ. There are 16 residues in the CDR3. V gave up 0 bases and J gave up 0 bases, with 9 bases separating them. This CDR3 reads CASSLAFDFSNQPQHF. Here the CDR3 DNA reads TGTGCCAGCAGCTTAGCGTTCGACTTTAGCAATCAGCCCCAGCATTTT.

The V call is TRBV6-5, the J call TRBJ2-7; TRBD2 matches at 8 bases. Germline V lookup: CDR1 MNHEY, CDR2 SVGAGI. V lost 4 bases to trimming and J lost 2 bases; unmatched junction nucleotides: 4. The CDR3 spans 14 residues. This CDR3 reads CASSSVAGTYEQYF. In nucleotides, the CDR3 is TGTGCCAGCAGTTCCGTAGCGGGGACCTACGAGCAGTACTTC.

The gene calls are TRBV4-1 and TRBJ1-2, with 7 bases fitting TRBD1. Germline CDR1 MGHRA, CDR2 YSYEKL. The CDR3 contains 16 residues. V dropped 0 bases and J dropped 5; count of bases not matched to a gene: 9. This CDR3 reads CASSQEHRDSKYGYTF. The CDR3 DNA reads as TGCGCCAGCAGCCAAGAGCACCGGGACAGCAAATATGGCTACACCTTC.

This clone was detected a few times. This chain joins TRBV30 and TRBJ2-5, with D maybe TRBD1 (5 bases). This CDR3 spans 13 amino acids. Looked up from germline, CDR1 is GTSNPN and CDR2 is SVGIG (reference sequence). The V and J ends lost 0 bases and 4 bases respectively, with 9 bases between them. The CDR3 nucleotides read TGTGCCTGGAGTGTAGGGCAGGGAGAGACCCAGTACTTC. It specifies CAWSVGQGETQYF.

This chain links TRBV9 with TRBJ2-3; 7 bases match TRBD1. Germline V CDR1 and CDR2: SGDLS, YYNGEE. The CDR3 extends over 13 amino acids. V shed 7 bases and J 7 bases; nucleotides not matched to a gene: 9. The CDR3 bases are TGTGCCAGCGAAGCGACAGGGTCGAATACGCAGTATTTT. Translating it yields CASEATGSNTQYF. The whole variable domain, remainder taken from reference TRBV9 and TRBJ2-3, is DSGVTQTPKHLITATGQRVTLRCSPRSGDLSVYWYQQSLDQGLQFLIQYYNGEERAKGNILERFSAQQFPDLHSELNLSSLELGDSALYFCASEATGSNTQYFGPGTRLTVL.

This clone came up a few times. The genes are TRBV5-1 and TRBJ2-3, with D maybe TRBD2 (6 bases). The CDR3 consists of 14 residues. With 2 bases removed from V and 4 bases from J, the gap between germline ends came to 11 bases. CDR1 and CDR2 (germline): SGHRS, YFSETQ. CDR3 protein: CASSFGGVSDTQYF. In DNA form, the CDR3 reads TGCGCCAGCAGCTTTGGAGGGGTTTCAGATACGCAGTATTTT.

The chain carries TRBV7-9 and TRBJ2-7, with 8 bases matching TRBD1. The germline gives CDR1 SEHNR, CDR2 FQNEAQ (reference sequence). This CDR3 has 15 residues. The junction had 6 bases not matched to a gene; V was cut back by 0 bases and J by 5 bases. The CDR3 DNA is TGTGCCAGCAGCTTAGCGGGGGACAGGAACAACGAGCAGTACTTC. Translation: CASSLAGDRNNEQYF.

This clone was observed a single time. This rearrangement joins TRBV7-3 to TRBJ1-2, with D perhaps matching TRBD1 (5 bases). The CDR3 covers 14 residues. The V and J ends lost 4 bases and 6 bases respectively, with 15 bases between them. Germline-derived CDR1 and CDR2 are SGHTA and FQGTGA. For the CDR3, the DNA is TGTGCCAGCAGCTCCTCGGGACGTGGGGATGGCTACACCTTC. This encodes CASSSSGRGDGYTF.

The chain carries TRBV11-2 and TRBJ1-4; D not resolved. The CDR3 loop spans 16 amino acids. Trimming removed 5 bases at V and 3 bases at J, with 16 bases between. Germline CDR1 reads SGHAT; CDR2 reads FQNNGV. CDR3 sequence (DNA): TGTGCCAGCAGCCCCAACTTGGCCTATGCTAATGAAAAACTGTTTTTT. Translating it yields CASSPNLAYANEKLFF.